This T cell receptor (beta chain) appears in the sequencing data of a study of blood T cell repertoires in COVID-19 (TCRdb year 2020). Describing the broader study: Samples from collaborators originated in the United States, Italy and Spain and spanned both the acute and convalescent phases of COVID-19. Deeply sampled blood TCRbeta repertoires from subjects exposed to, actively infected with, or recovered from COVID-19 were included in the dataset. Samples came from the ongoing ImmuneRACE study (first 160 participants) plus 1,254 subjects from 6 global collaborators. The repertoires were released in a freely available public database meant as a resource for research on the immune response to SARS-CoV-2. The material from the prospective study consisted of cDNA or gDNA derived from T cells, B-cell-depleted T cells, or PBMCs. A de-identified subject ID, COVID-19 status, age in years and sex were almost always included in the sample metadata. Where available, HLA class I and class II types were taken from metadata supplied by the sample provider and were not determined by assay-based typing.

The immunoSEQ Assay, a bias-controlled multiplex PCR, was used to amplify TCRbeta CDR3 regions from genomic DNA. Under the source paper's analysis protocol: The number of nucleated cells in each sample was estimated from the amplification of reference gene primers within the assay. Sequence reads were collapsed and filtered to measure the absolute abundance of every unique TCRbeta CDR3 rearrangement. Productive Simpson clonality was computed per sample as the square root of Simpson's diversity index over productive rearrangements. TCRdb limited this immuneACCESS table to in-frame rearrangements with V and J called. A share of clones is missing; checked studies link under half to unresolved V genes, and the rest is unexplained. The V and J calls and clone size were taken over from that table, and D and trimming were inferred from the DNA. The sample contains 200,000 to 300,000 clones, roughly 80% of them found a single time. 7.5% to 9% of the sample is in the top ten clones.

Each collaborating institution followed its own protocols to collect whole blood in K2EDTA tubes. For TCRbeta analysis, collaborators shipped samples as frozen whole blood, isolated PBMCs, or DNA extracted from either of those sample types. Spanning cysteine to phenylalanine, the CDR3 consists of 13 amino acids. Of all the DNA, just the CDR3 is kept, 39 bases in frame from base 1. V was cut back by 6 bases and J by 10 bases, leaving a gap of 18 bases between them. Per the germline V gene, MDHEN is the CDR1 and SYDVKM is the CDR2. Overall results and qualifications from the work: The amount of clinical and demographic metadata varied by source and participant and was provided uncurated.

Regarding this clone: The antigen it binds to is not known. No much larger clonotype is one base removed from it; base qualities were not supplied.

The sequence was collected from a woman aged 80 or older with acute or convalescent COVID-19. The sequenced sample consisted of peripheral blood. In this chain, TRBV28 is recombined with TRBJ1-2, and TRBD1 may be the D gene, going by 5 matching bases. CDR3 loop: CASRGGENEDYTF. The DNA sequence is given as TGTGCCAGCAGGGGGGGAGAAAACGAGGACTACACCTTC.